Below, 9 T cell receptor beta chains from the same sample are listed, as sequenced in a study of cytomegalovirus exposure and HLA in healthy donors. TCRdb's copy holds only in-frame clones and misses some; the assay was immunoSEQ multiplex PCR. The profile shows 130,000 or so clones, roughly nine tenths of them singletons. Source material: PBMCs. Receptor source: a man aged 25 to 40 in good health and CMV-seronegative.

This rearrangement joins TRBV27 to TRBJ2-3; D might be TRBD1 (5 bases). CDR1 and CDR2 from the germline V gene are MNHEY and SMNVEV (reference sequence). Trimming shortened V by 5 bases and J by 0 bases, and 15 bases separated the two germline ends. The CDR3 consists of 16 residues. The CDR3 DNA is TGTGCCAGCAGTCCTGAGACAGCTACTAGCACAGATACGCAGTATTTT. Residues: CASSPETATSTDTQYF.

The chain links TRBV5-1 to TRBJ1-2, with 9 bases fitting TRBD1. Trimming took 3 bases from V and 4 from J; bases not matched to a gene: 13. The CDR3 length is 17 residues. CDR1 and CDR2 from the germline V gene are SGHRS and YFSETQ. CDR3 loop: CASSSIPGQGYIYGYTF. The CDR3 DNA is TGCGCCAGCAGCTCAATCCCGGGACAGGGCTACATCTATGGCTACACCTTC.

The J gene is TRBJ2-1, the V gene TRBV27; 7 bases fit TRBD2. V lost 5 bases, J lost 3 bases, and 7 bases stayed unmatched. This CDR3 is 15 amino acids long. The germline gives CDR1 MNHEY, CDR2 SMNVEV (reference sequence). This chain's CDR3 is CASSPPRGDYNEQFF. CDR3 nucleotide sequence: TGTGCCAGCAGTCCCCCCCGGGGGGACTACAATGAGCAGTTCTTC.

This chain connects TRBV9 to TRBJ2-1, with TRBD1 as a possible D gene (7 bases). V lost 0 bases and J lost 8, with 12 bases in between. This CDR3 contains 14 residues. The germline gives CDR1 SGDLS, CDR2 YYNGEE. This CDR3 is CASSVVGGGYEQFF. In DNA form, the CDR3 reads TGTGCCAGCAGCGTAGTAGGAGGGGGCTATGAGCAGTTCTTC.

This clone occurred once. The chain combines TRBV5-4 with TRBJ2-7, with 13 bases lining up with TRBD2. The CDR3 loop spans 17 amino acids. The germline V gene has CDR1 SGHNT and CDR2 YYREEE (reference sequence). The V segment lost 4 bases and the J segment 2 bases; nucleotides outside the gene matches: 9. The CDR3 DNA is TGTGCCAGCAGCGGGTGGACTAGCGGGGGCCCACCCTACGAGCAGTACTTC. Amino acid sequence: CASSGWTSGGPPYEQYF.

The J gene is TRBJ1-4, the V gene TRBV6-5; 9 nucleotides match TRBD1. Germline CDR1 reads MNHEY; CDR2 reads SVGAGI. The length of the CDR3 is 15 residues. Trimming at V came to 5 bases and at J to 4 bases, leaving 5 bases not matched to a gene. CDR3 sequence reads: CASSQNRGLNEKLFF. The CDR3 DNA follows: TGTGCCAGCAGTCAAAACAGGGGGCTTAATGAAAAACTGTTTTTT.

The chain employs TRBV6-1 and TRBJ1-1, with TRBD1 as a possible D gene (5 bases). V lost 2 bases, J lost 0 bases, and 10 bases lay in between. This CDR3 is built from 15 residues. Looked up from germline, CDR1 is MNHNS and CDR2 is SASEGT. CDR3 DNA sequence: TGTGCCAGCAGTGAATGGGGGGACGTGAACACTGAAGCTTTCTTT. It encodes CASSEWGDVNTEAFF.

A single count supports this clone. The chain has TRBV6-5 and TRBJ1-1; the match to TRBD1 covers 11 bases. Germline-derived CDR1 and CDR2 are MNHEY and SVGAGI. CDR3 length: 14 amino acids. V shed 7 bases and J 2 bases; nucleotides not matched to a gene: 3. The CDR3 DNA reads TGTGCCAGCAACGGACAGGGGGCCAACACTGAAGCTTTCTTT. Amino acid sequence: CASNGQGANTEAFF.

The rearrangement links TRBV28 to TRBJ1-5, with D tentatively TRBD1 (5 bases). Germline V gene data show CDR1 as MDHEN and CDR2 as SYDVKM. The ends were cut back, 0 bases at V and 7 bases at J, with 10 bases in the middle. The CDR3 sequence is 14 residues long. The CDR3 sequence: CASSLWQGNQPQHF. The CDR3 DNA follows: TGTGCCAGCAGTTTATGGCAGGGAAACCAGCCCCAGCATTTT.